One and the same sample provided the 11 T cell receptor beta chains below, sequenced in a study of Graves' ophthalmopathy and Graves' hyperthyroidism. RNA transcripts provided the template for amplifying TCR beta CDR3 regions. HTBI primers were used in a first-round RT-PCR, which preceded a second-round multiplex PCR. A single record per CDR3 protein comes from TCRdb applying MiXCR to the multiplex PCR reads. The sample contains about 640,000 distinct CDR3 sequences, 35% to 45% of which appear only once. Sequenced material: peripheral blood. The source of these receptors is an adult man with Graves' ophthalmopathy.

This clonotype was seen a handful of times. The rearrangement joins TRBV5-1 to TRBJ2-7; a possible D gene is TRBD1 (6 bases). This CDR3 comprises 15 residues. Trimming stripped 5 bases from V and 0 bases from J, with 15 bases between. Germline V gene sequence: CDR1 SGHRS, CDR2 YFSETQ. The CDR3 coding sequence is TGCGCCAGCAGGTATAACCGGGACAACTCCTACGAGCAGTACTTC. It is translated as CASRYNRDNSYEQYF.

The chain uses TRBV20-1 and TRBJ1-5; 8 positions agree with TRBD1. The length of the CDR3 is 16 residues. J gave up 0 bases and V 3 bases, and 7 bases lay outside the gene matches. CDR1 and CDR2 from the germline V gene are DFQATT and SNEGSKA (reference sequence). The CDR3 bases are TGCAGTGCTAGCCCGACAGGGGCCCATAGCAATCAGCCCCAGCATTTT. The encoded protein is CSASPTGAHSNQPQHF.

The chain couples TRBV19 to TRBJ2-3; 12 bases agree with TRBD1. The CDR3 extends over 16 amino acids. V was clipped by 3 bases and J by 6 bases; unmatched bases: 7. Germline loops: CDR1 LNHDA, CDR2 SQIVND (reference sequence). CDR3 residues: CASSIPPGQGADTQYF. The CDR3 nucleotides read TGTGCCAGTAGTATCCCTCCGGGACAGGGGGCCGATACGCAGTATTTT. The full variable domain, rest sourced from reference TRBV19 and TRBJ2-3, is DGGITQSPKYLFRKEGQNVTLSCEQNLNHDAMYWYRQDPGQGLRLIYYSQIVNDFQKGDIAEGYSVSREKKESFPLTVTSAQKNPTAFYLCASSIPPGQGADTQYFGPGTRLTVL.

This clonotype was found many times. This chain joins TRBV6-4 and TRBJ2-2; D is possibly TRBD2 (6 bases). Germline CDR1 is MRHNA and CDR2 is SNTAGT. V was clipped by 2 bases and J by 6 bases, with 7 bases between them. The CDR3 sequence is 13 residues long. The CDR3: CASSDRGSGELFF. The CDR3 nucleotides read TGTGCCAGCAGTGACCGGGGGTCCGGGGAGCTGTTTTTT.

The V call is TRBV19, the J call TRBJ2-7; no clear D. The J call is doubtful: the DNA matches TRBJ2-1 better. Germline V gene lookup returns CDR1 LNHDA and CDR2 SQIVND (reference sequence). The CDR3 covers 14 residues. CDR3 residues: CASSISRSLDEQFF. The CDR3 DNA reads TGTGCCAGTAGTATTTCTAGAAGTCTTGATGAGCAGTTCTTC.

The chain couples TRBV7-2 to TRBJ2-2, with a possible D match to TRBD2 (6 bases). Germline V gives CDR1 SGHTA, CDR2 FQGNSA. The ends were cut back, 4 bases at V and 0 bases at J, with 9 bases in the middle. The CDR3 consists of 15 residues. CDR3 residues: CASSSGSPNTGELFF. The CDR3 DNA reads TGTGCCAGCAGCTCCGGGAGCCCGAACACCGGGGAGCTGTTTTTT.

The sample holds many counts of this clonotype. This chain joins TRBV2 and TRBJ1-1, with unresolved D. CDR3 length: 13 amino acids. Trimming took off 6 bases at V and 1 base at J, with 9 bases between the two ends. Germline CDR1 reads SNHLY; CDR2 reads FYNNEI. This chain's CDR3 is CASREVKNTEAFF. In DNA, the CDR3 is TGTGCCAGCAGAGAGGTAAAGAACACTGAAGCTTTCTTT.

Concerning this clonotype: Just one base apart from a much larger clone, this may be a read error. The rearrangement uses TRBV10-3 and TRBJ2-7; TRBD2 might be the D (6 bases). CDR1 is ENHRY and CDR2 is SYGVKD in the germline V gene. The CDR3 covers 13 residues. DNA for the CDR3: TGTGCCTCAGTGTCGGGGGACTCCTACAAGCAGTACTTC. Its translation is CASVSGDSYKQYF.

At least ten counts were recorded for this clonotype. The chain links TRBV4-2 to TRBJ2-7; D may be TRBD1 (5 bases). Trimming pared 0 bases from V and 4 bases from J, leaving 13 bases between. CDR1 is LGHNA, CDR2 YNFKEQ, per germline. The CDR3 is made up of 15 amino acids. CDR3 region: CASSQEPARGYEQYF. The CDR3 coding sequence is TGTGCCAGCAGCCAAGAACCAGCAAGGGGATACGAGCAGTACTTC.

This clonotype was observed many times. The chain uses TRBV15 and TRBJ1-2; D gene unclear. V lost 5 bases to trimming and J lost 2 bases, with 3 bases between them. Germline CDR1 LNHNV, CDR2 YYDKDF (reference sequence). The CDR3 totals 11 residues. The chain's CDR3 is CATSSNYGYTF. DNA of the CDR3: TGTGCCACCAGCTCCAACTATGGCTACACCTTC.

This clonotype was seen many times. This chain connects TRBV20-1 to TRBJ1-1; D unclear. From germline, CDR1 is DFQATT and CDR2 SNEGSKA (reference sequence). V was clipped by 5 bases and J by 8 bases, with 15 bases between them. The CDR3 totals 12 residues. The CDR3 DNA follows: TGCAGTGCTCCCTTCGCAGGTGTAGAAGCTTTCTTT. Translation: CSAPFAGVEAFF.